What follows describes a single T cell receptor beta chain. Ten or more counts support this clonotype. What antigen it recognizes has not been identified. No base qualities exist here, and no much larger clone lies one base off it. The sequencing machine was an Illumina HiSeq 2500. Quantitative 5'-RACE with molecular barcodes was the method used to prepare the TCR beta libraries. The original pipeline was this. To identify disease-linked TCR variants, a new computational method was used, one built on a probabilistic model of VDJ rearrangement. TCRdb passed the public sequencing reads through fastp at Q25 and MiXCR, retaining productive beta sequences. CDR3 protein sequences are deduplicated, and each keeps its most common genes and DNA. TCRdb's processing, not the authors', yielded these V and J calls. Counted in this sample were 200,000 or so distinct CDR3 sequences; 15% to 20% of them appeared once. The ten largest account for 4.3% of the sample.

From cysteine to phenylalanine, the CDR3 is 15 amino acids long. Of the read, only the CDR3 DNA is kept; its 45 bases are in frame from base 1. After removal of 4 bases from V and 1 base from J, the junction retains 5 bases not matched to a gene. The data stem from a study of CD8 T cells in ankylosing spondylitis (dated by TCRdb to 2016 to 2017). With respect to the entire study: The study profiled T cell receptor beta repertoires in healthy donors and ankylosing spondylitis patients to find disease-linked TCR variants. Peripheral blood was sampled, and synovial fluid was additionally collected from ankylosing spondylitis patients. In total, the full study cohort was made up of 95 to 110 healthy donors and 20 to 25 ankylosing spondylitis patients.

General conclusions and limits of the study: Blood from ankylosing spondylitis patients appeared to be characterized by a TCR beta motif composed of several highly homologous amino acid variants. A CD8+ phenotype was shown by the disease-linked clones, which were found at relatively low frequencies in peripheral blood. Some TCR beta motif variants had previously been reported in synovial fluid and blood of reactive arthritis patients, which suggested common disease-initiation mechanisms. The disease-linked clones were reported as significantly enriched in matched synovial fluid samples from ankylosing spondylitis patients.

The receptor comes from a male donor aged 10 to 30 with ankylosing spondylitis or in good health (not recorded which). Donor details come from another sample of the same person, matched by shared clones. The rearranged segments are TRBV12-3 or TRBV12-4 and TRBJ2-5, with TRBD2 identical over 8 junction bases. The material sequenced was blood, either unsorted or a sorted T cell fraction (not recorded which). This receptor carries the CDR3 CASSYVAGPQETQYF. The DNA is TGTGCCAGCAGTTATGTAGCGGGGCCCCAAGAGACCCAGTACTTC.